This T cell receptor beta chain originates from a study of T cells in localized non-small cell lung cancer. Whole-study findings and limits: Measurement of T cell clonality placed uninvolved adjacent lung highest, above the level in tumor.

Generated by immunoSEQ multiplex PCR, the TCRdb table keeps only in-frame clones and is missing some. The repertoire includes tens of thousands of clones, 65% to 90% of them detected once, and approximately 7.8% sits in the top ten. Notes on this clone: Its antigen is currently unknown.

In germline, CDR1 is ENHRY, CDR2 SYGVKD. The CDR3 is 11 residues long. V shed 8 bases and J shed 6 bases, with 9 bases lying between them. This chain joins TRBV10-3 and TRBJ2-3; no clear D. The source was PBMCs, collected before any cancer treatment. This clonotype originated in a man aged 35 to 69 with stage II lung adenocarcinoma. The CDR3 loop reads CAISDSDTQYF. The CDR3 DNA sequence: TGTGCCATCTCCGATTCGGATACGCAGTATTTT.